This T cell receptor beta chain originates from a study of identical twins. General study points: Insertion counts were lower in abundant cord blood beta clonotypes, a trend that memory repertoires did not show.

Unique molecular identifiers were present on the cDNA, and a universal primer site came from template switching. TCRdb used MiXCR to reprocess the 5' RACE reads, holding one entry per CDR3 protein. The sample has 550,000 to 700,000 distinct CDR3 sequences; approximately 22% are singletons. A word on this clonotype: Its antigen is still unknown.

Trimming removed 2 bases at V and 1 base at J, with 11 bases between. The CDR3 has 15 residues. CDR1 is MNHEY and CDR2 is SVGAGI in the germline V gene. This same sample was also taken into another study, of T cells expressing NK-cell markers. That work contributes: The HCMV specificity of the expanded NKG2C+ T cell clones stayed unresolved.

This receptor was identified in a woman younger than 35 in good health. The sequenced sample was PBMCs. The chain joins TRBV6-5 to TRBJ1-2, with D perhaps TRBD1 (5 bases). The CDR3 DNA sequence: TGTGCCAGCAGTTACGGCCGCAGGGTTAACTATGGCTACACCTTC. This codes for CASSYGRRVNYGYTF.